The rows below give T cell receptor beta chains drawn from one sample of a study of vaccination and CD4 T cells after COVID-19. TCRdb reprocessed the PCR reads via MiXCR and lists one record per CDR3 protein. Among 25,000 to 35,000 distinct CDR3 sequences listed, roughly 50% were seen once. Specimen: CD4+ T cells from blood, collected about 7 months after SARS-CoV-2 vaccination. The origin of the receptors is a human donor who had recovered from COVID-19. Each CDR3 is given with its conserved first and last residue. Fields, in order: clone size, D gene, V gene, J gene, CDR3 DNA, CDR3 protein. A D gene is named only where the DNA matches it firmly. Clone size is given for some rows only: seen once, a few or many times, or a class if the clone is expanded.

.	TRBD2	TRBV10-3	TRBJ2-3	TGTGCCAGCTCCACTAGCGGGACGCAGTATTTT	CASSTSGTQYF
few	TRBD1	TRBV7-2	TRBJ2-5	TGTGCCAGCAGCTTGCAGATGGGACAGGGAGAGACCCAGTACTTC	CASSLQMGQGETQYF
.	.	TRBV7-8	TRBJ2-2	TGTGCCAGCAGCTTAAGTCGAAACACCGGGGAGCTGTTTTTT	CASSLSRNTGELFF
.	TRBD1	TRBV19	TRBJ1-2	TGTGCCAGTTCCGCGGGACAGCTATTAGGCTACACCTTC	CASSAGQLLGYTF
.	TRBD1	TRBV28	TRBJ1-5	TGTGCCAGCATAGGACAGGGCCCCAATCAGCCCCAGCATTTT	CASIGQGPNQPQHF
.	.	TRBV20-1	TRBJ1-6	TGCAGTGCTAGGGACCGCGGGGACTCGGGTTCACCCCTCCACTTT	CSARDRGDSGSPLHF
few	.	TRBV20-1	TRBJ2-1	TGCAGTGCTAGAGATTTCGGTGACAATGAGCAGTTCTTC	CSARDFGDNEQFF
.	TRBD1	TRBV2	TRBJ2-3	TGTGCCAGCCCAGACAGGGCCGGGGAGTATTTT	CASPDRAGEYF
few	TRBD2	TRBV20-1	TRBJ2-7	TGCAGTGCTATTACAGGACTAGCGGGGAGACTCTACGAGCAGTACTTC	CSAITGLAGRLYEQYF
.	.	TRBV6-5	TRBJ2-7	TGTGCCAGCAGTTCCGGGACTGACTACGAGCAGTACTTC	CASSSGTDYEQYF
medium-sized	.	TRBV7-9	TRBJ2-7	TGTGCCAGCAGCTTAGGGGACTTCCCCGACTACGAGCAGTACTTC	CASSLGDFPDYEQYF
few	TRBD2	TRBV20-1	TRBJ2-3	TGCAGTGGGAATCCGCTAGCGGGGGGAGATACGCAGTATTTT	CSGNPLAGGDTQYF
few	.	TRBV7-2	TRBJ1-5	TGTGCCAGCAGCTTAGGGGGGGCAGTAGGGACCCAGCATTTT	CASSLGGAVGTQHF
few	TRBD2	TRBV7-9	TRBJ2-1	TGTGCCAGCAGCGGGCCCCCTCTAGCGGGAGCAATCAATGAGCAGTTCTTC	CASSGPPLAGAINEQFF
.	.	TRBV11-2	TRBJ2-1	TGTGCCAGCAGGAGTCAGGGGAGCTCCTACAATGAGCAGTTCTTC	CASRSQGSSYNEQFF
.	.	TRBV12-3/TRBV12-4	TRBJ2-5	TGTGCCAGCAGAGGGGGGGGGATTTTAAGAGACCAGTACTTC	CASRGGGILRDQYF
few	TRBD2	TRBV20-1	TRBJ2-5	TGCAGTGCTAGAGATTTCACTAGCGTTGCGGAGACCCAGTACTTC	CSARDFTSVAETQYF
.	.	TRBV24-1	TRBJ2-2	TGTGCCACCAGTGACCCCGACTGGGCGGGGGCCGCCGGGGAGCTGTTTTTT	CATSDPDWAGAAGELFF
.	TRBD1	TRBV6-5	TRBJ1-1	TGTGCCAGCAGTTACTACCGGACAGGGCTAGGAACTGAAGCTTTCTTT	CASSYYRTGLGTEAFF
few	TRBD2	TRBV7-2	TRBJ2-7	TGTGCCAGCAGCTTAGACGCGGGAGGTACAGGCGAGCAGTACTTC	CASSLDAGGTGEQYF
.	.	TRBV19	TRBJ2-7	TGTGCCAGTGCAGTTAGCGGACTGAGCTCCTACGAGCAGTACTTC	CASAVSGLSSYEQYF
.	.	TRBV7-8	TRBJ2-3	TGTGCCAGCAGCTTGGACATGCTCTCGCAGTATTTT	CASSLDMLSQYF
few	.	TRBV15	TRBJ2-7	TGTGCCACCAGCAGAGAGGGGGGGGACAGCTCCTACGAGCAGTACTTC	CATSREGGDSSYEQYF
.	TRBD1	TRBV20-1	TRBJ2-1	TGCAGTGCTCCTCCGGGACAGGGGTACGGGAGGGCGAGCAATGAGCAGTTCTTC	CSAPPGQGYGRASNEQFF
once	.	TRBV11-3	TRBJ2-3	TGTGCCAGCAGCTTAGGTGGACAGAGCACAGATACGCAGTATTTT	CASSLGGQSTDTQYF
.	TRBD2	TRBV19	TRBJ2-1	TGTGCCAGTAGTATAGTTTCTAGCGGGAGGTTCGAGCAGTTCTTC	CASSIVSSGRFEQFF
few	.	TRBV7-9	TRBJ2-1	TGTGCCAGCAGCTCCCTCATCACCAGCTCCTACAATGAGCAGTTCTTC	CASSSLITSSYNEQFF
.	.	TRBV14	TRBJ2-3	TGTGCCAGCAGCCAAGGGGCTAGCGAAGGGGTCTATACGCAGTATTTT	CASSQGASEGVYTQYF
.	.	TRBV19	TRBJ2-7	TGTGCCAGTAGTATTTTAAGAGGTCCACCCTACGAGCAGTACTTC	CASSILRGPPYEQYF
.	TRBD1	TRBV7-9	TRBJ2-5	TGTGCCAGCTCCCAGGGGGCAGAGACCCAGTACTTC	CASSQGAETQYF
.	TRBD2	TRBV20-1	TRBJ2-1	TGCAGTGAAGGGACTAGCGGGAGCAATGAGCAGTTCTTC	CSEGTSGSNEQFF
.	.	TRBV20-1	TRBJ1-5	TGCAGTGCTAGACCGGGACACTTTAATCAGCCCCAGCATTTT	CSARPGHFNQPQHF
.	TRBD1	TRBV6-5	TRBJ1-2	TGTGCCAGCAGTTACTCGGGACAGGGAAAATTTGGCTACACCTTC	CASSYSGQGKFGYTF
once	.	TRBV7-2	TRBJ2-7	TGTGCCAGCAGCCACCCCGATGACCTCCACGAGCAGTACTTC	CASSHPDDLHEQYF
.	.	TRBV7-3	TRBJ2-1	TGTGCCAGCAGCTTAAGGGGCGGGCTCTACAATGAGCAGTTCTTC	CASSLRGGLYNEQFF
.	.	TRBV7-3	TRBJ1-6	TGTGCCAGCAGCTTATCCGGGGGCTATAATTCACCCCTCCACTTT	CASSLSGGYNSPLHF
few	.	TRBV15	TRBJ1-5	TGTGCCACCAGCAGAGATCTATGGAATAGCAATCAGCCCCAGCATTTT	CATSRDLWNSNQPQHF
.	.	TRBV20-1	TRBJ2-3	TGCAGGGGGGCAGAGGCGGGAGGCACAGATACGCAGTATTTT	CRGAEAGGTDTQYF
.	.	TRBV28	TRBJ1-3	TGTGCCAGCAGTTTGAGGACAGCTGGAAACACCATATATTTT	CASSLRTAGNTIYF
.	TRBD1	TRBV12-3/TRBV12-4	TRBJ1-2	TGTGCCAGCAGCACACAGGGGGCGTGGGGCTACACCTTC	CASSTQGAWGYTF
few	.	TRBV7-8	TRBJ2-1	TGTGCCAGCAGCTTCGGGTCTAATGAGCAGTTCTTC	CASSFGSNEQFF
few	.	TRBV6-1	TRBJ1-1	TGTGCCAGCAGTGGTCAGGGCAGGGACGCTTTCTTT	CASSGQGRDAFF
.	.	TRBV20-1	TRBJ2-3	TGCAGTGCTGAAGGGCCGTGGGGGGCGTATTTT	CSAEGPWGAYF
.	TRBD2	TRBV7-9	TRBJ2-7	TGTGCCAGCAGCTTAGAGGGACTAGCGAGTTACGAGCAGTACTTC	CASSLEGLASYEQYF
few	.	TRBV15	TRBJ1-1	TGTGCCACCAGCTCCGAGGGTGGGGTTAGAGCTTTCTTT	CATSSEGGVRAFF
.	TRBD2	TRBV20-1	TRBJ2-7	TGCAGTGCTAGAGATTCTTTAGCGGGAGGGTACGAGCAGTACTTC	CSARDSLAGGYEQYF